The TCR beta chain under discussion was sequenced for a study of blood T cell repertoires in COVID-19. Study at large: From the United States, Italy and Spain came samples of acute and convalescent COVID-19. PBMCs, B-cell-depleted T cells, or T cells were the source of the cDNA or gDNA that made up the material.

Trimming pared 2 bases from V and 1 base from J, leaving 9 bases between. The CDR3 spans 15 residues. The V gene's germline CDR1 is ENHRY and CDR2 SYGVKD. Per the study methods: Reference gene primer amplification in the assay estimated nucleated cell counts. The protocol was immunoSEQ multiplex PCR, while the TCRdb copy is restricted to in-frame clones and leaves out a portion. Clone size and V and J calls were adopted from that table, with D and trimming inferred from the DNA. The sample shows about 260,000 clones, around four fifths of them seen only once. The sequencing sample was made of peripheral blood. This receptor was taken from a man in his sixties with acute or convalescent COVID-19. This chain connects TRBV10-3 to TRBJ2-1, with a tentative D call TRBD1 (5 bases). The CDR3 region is CAISERQGSYNEQFF. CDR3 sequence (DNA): TGTGCCATCAGTGAGCGGCAGGGATCCTACAATGAGCAGTTCTTC.